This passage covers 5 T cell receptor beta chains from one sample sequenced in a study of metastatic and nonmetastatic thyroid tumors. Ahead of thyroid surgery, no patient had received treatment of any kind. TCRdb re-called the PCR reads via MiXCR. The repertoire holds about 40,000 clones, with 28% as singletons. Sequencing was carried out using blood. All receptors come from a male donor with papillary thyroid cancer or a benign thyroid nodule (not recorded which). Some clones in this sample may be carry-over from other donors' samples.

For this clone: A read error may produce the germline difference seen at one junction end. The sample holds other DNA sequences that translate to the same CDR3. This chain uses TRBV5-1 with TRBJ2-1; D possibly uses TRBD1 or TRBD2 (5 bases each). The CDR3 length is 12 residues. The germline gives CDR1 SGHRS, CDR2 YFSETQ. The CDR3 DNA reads TGCGCCAGCAGTTTGGCGAGGGGAGAGCAGTTCTTC. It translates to CASSLARGEQFF.

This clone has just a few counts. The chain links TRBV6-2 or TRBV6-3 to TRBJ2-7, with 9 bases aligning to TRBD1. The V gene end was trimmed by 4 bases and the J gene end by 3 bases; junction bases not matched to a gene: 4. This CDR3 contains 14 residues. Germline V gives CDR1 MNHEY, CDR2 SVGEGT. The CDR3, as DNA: TGTGCCAGCAGTTCTCCGACAGGGGGCTACGAGCAGTACTTC. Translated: CASSSPTGGYEQYF.

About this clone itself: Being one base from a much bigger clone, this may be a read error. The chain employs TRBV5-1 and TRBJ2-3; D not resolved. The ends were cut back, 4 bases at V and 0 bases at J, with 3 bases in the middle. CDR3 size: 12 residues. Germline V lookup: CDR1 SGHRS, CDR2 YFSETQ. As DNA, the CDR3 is TGCGCCAGCAGCGATAGCACAGATACGCAGTATTTT. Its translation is CASSDSTDTQYF.

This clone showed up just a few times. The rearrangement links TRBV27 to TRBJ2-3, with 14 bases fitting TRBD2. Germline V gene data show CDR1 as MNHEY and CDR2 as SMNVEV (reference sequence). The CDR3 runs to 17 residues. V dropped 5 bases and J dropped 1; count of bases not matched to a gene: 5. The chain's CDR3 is CASSKTSGRVGTDTQYF. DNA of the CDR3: TGTGCCAGCAGTAAGACTAGCGGGAGGGTTGGCACAGATACGCAGTATTTT.

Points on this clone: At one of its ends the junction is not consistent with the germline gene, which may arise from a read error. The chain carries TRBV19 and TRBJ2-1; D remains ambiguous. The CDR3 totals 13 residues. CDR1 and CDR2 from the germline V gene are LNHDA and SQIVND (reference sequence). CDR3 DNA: TGTGCCAGTAGTCCCGCAGTCGCGAATGAGCATTTCTTC. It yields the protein CASSPAVANEHFF.